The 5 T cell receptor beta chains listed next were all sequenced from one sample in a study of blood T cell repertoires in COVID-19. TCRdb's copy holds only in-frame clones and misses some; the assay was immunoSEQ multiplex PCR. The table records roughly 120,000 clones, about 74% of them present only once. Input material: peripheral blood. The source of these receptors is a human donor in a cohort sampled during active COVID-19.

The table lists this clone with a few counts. DNA for the CDR3: TGTGCCAGCAGCTTAGCGGCTAATTCACCCCTCCACTTT. Its protein product is CASSLAANSPLHF. The chain combines TRBV7-9 with TRBJ1-6; D call uncertain. In germline, CDR1 is SEHNR, CDR2 FQNEAQ (reference sequence). The CDR3 runs 13 residues. V lost 0 bases and J 6 bases, leaving 3 bases between the germline ends.

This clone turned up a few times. CDR3 protein: CASSLVRSPYEQYF. In nucleotides, the CDR3 is TGTGCCAGCAGCTTGGTCAGGTCCCCCTACGAGCAGTACTTC. This sequence joins TRBV5-6 and TRBJ2-7; D not resolved. V was trimmed by 0 bases and J by 2 bases, leaving 9 bases between them. This CDR3 contains 14 residues. Germline CDR1 and CDR2: SGHDT and YYEEEE.

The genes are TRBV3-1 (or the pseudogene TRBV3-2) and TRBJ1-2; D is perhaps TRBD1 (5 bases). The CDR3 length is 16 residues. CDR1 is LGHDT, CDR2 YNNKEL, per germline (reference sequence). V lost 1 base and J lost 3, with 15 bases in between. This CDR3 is CASSQAKEGWHYGYTF. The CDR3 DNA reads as TGTGCCAGCAGCCAAGCAAAGGAGGGGTGGCACTATGGCTACACCTTC.

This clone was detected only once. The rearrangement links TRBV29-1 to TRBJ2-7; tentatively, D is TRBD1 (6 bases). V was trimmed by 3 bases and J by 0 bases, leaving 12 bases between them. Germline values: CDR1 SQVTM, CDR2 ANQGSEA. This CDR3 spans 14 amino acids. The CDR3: CSVEGTKGSYEQYF. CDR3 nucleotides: TGCAGCGTTGAGGGGACAAAGGGCTCCTACGAGCAGTACTTC.

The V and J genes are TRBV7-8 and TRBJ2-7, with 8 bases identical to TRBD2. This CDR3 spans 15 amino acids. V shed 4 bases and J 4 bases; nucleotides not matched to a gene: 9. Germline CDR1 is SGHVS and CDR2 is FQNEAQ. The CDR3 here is CASSSFTGGEYEQYF. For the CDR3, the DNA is TGTGCCAGCAGCTCGTTTACCGGGGGGGAATACGAGCAGTACTTC.